This T cell receptor beta chain was observed in a study of blood T cell repertoires in COVID-19. Study-level background: Samples taken during acute and convalescent COVID-19 were collected in the United States, Italy and Spain. PBMCs, B-cell-depleted T cells, or T cells were the source of the cDNA or gDNA that made up the material.

Study processing details: Counts of nucleated cells, estimated from reference gene primer amplification, were obtained. Generated by immunoSEQ multiplex PCR, the TCRdb table keeps only in-frame clones and is missing some. Clonal size and the V and J genes are those of that table, whereas D and trimming came from the DNA. This table has a few hundred thousand clones, approximately 89% appearing once. This study enrolled people aged about 18 to 90 from around 25 US geographic areas. The sample was PBMCs or T cells enriched from blood (not recorded which). The receptor was isolated from a woman aged 40 to 50 with acute COVID-19.

The CDR3 bases are TGTGCCAGCAGCTTAGGAGCGGGAGGGCCGGATTGGGGCACAGATACGCAGTATTTT. Protein product: CASSLGAGGPDWGTDTQYF. This rearrangement joins TRBV7-6 to TRBJ2-3; 10 nucleotides agree with TRBD2. The CDR3 has 19 amino acids. V was clipped by 1 base and J by 1 base; unmatched bases: 11. Germline CDR1 and CDR2: SGHVS and FNYEAQ.